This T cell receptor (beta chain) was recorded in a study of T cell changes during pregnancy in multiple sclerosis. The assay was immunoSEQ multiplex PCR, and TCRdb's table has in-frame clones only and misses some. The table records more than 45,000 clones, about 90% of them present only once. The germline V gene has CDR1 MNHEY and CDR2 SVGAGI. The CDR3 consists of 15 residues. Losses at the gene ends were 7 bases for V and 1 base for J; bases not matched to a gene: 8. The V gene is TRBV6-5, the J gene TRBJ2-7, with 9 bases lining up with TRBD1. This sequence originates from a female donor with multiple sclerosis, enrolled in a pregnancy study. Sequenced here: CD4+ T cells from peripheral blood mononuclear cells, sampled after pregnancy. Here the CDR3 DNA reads TGTGCCAGCACAAGAGCCGGGACAGGGTCCTACGAGCAGTACTTC. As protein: CASTRAGTGSYEQYF.